The 12 T cell receptor beta chains listed next were all sequenced from one sample in a study of CD8 T cells in Susac syndrome. An amount of RNA that ranged from roughly 0.45 to 1 ug was reverse transcribed with random hexamers. From the immunoSEQ multiplex PCR reads, TCRdb called clonotypes with MiXCR, one entry per CDR3 protein. The table records 95,000 to 150,000 distinct CDR3 sequences, around 96% of them present only once. The sequencing sample was made of CD4+ T cells from PBMCs. These receptors all stem from a human donor with Susac syndrome.

This chain connects TRBV6-2 or TRBV6-3 to TRBJ1-2, with D perhaps TRBD1 (6 bases). Germline V CDR1 and CDR2: MNHEY, SVGEGT. Trimming shortened V by 6 bases and J by 7 bases, and 15 bases separated the two germline ends. There are 13 residues in the CDR3. The DNA of the CDR3 is TGTGCCAGCAGCCTCGATCAGGGGATTGGCTACACCTTC. Amino acids: CASSLDQGIGYTF.

V usage is TRBV9 and J usage is TRBJ2-1, with D maybe TRBD2 (6 bases). The CDR3 is 12 residues long. Germline lookup yields CDR1 SGDLS and CDR2 YYNGEE. Trimming shortened V by 6 bases and J by 6 bases, and 10 bases separated the two germline ends. In DNA form, the CDR3 reads TGTGCCAGCACCCGGGACTCCAATGAGCAGTTCTTC. It encodes CASTRDSNEQFF.

V gene TRBV29-1 combines with J gene TRBJ2-5; D unresolved. The CDR3 runs 12 residues. The V gene lost 6 bases and the J gene lost 3 bases, with 11 bases spanning the gap. The germline V gene encodes CDR1 SQVTM and CDR2 ANQGSEA. This CDR3 is CSVRTDKETQYF. CDR3 nucleotides: TGCAGCGTCCGGACGGATAAAGAGACCCAGTACTTC.

The genes are TRBV12-3 or TRBV12-4 and TRBJ2-1; TRBD2 matches at 8 bases. Unmatched junction bases numbered 6, after V lost 6 bases and J lost 2 bases. CDR3 length equals 15 residues. This chain's CDR3 is CASSRGAGAYNEQFF. The CDR3 DNA reads as TGTGCCAGCAGCCGAGGAGCGGGAGCCTACAATGAGCAGTTCTTC.

J is TRBJ1-1 and V is TRBV6-2 or TRBV6-3; D uncertain. The V gene lost 4 bases and the J gene lost 10 bases, with 13 bases spanning the gap. The CDR3 is 12 amino acids. The germline gives CDR1 MNHEY, CDR2 SVGEGT. The CDR3 region is CASSLTHQLAFF. CDR3 coding DNA: TGTGCCAGCAGTTTGACCCACCAATTAGCTTTCTTT.

This sequence joins TRBV6-5 and TRBJ2-3; D is unresolved. The CDR3 runs to 15 residues. Trimming left V 0 bases short and J 0 bases short, with 7 bases between. Germline V gene data show CDR1 as MNHEY and CDR2 as SVGAGI. The CDR3 protein is CASSYSPASTDTQYF. The CDR3 DNA reads as TGTGCCAGCAGTTACTCCCCGGCTAGCACAGATACGCAGTATTTT.

The rearrangement joins TRBV24-1 to TRBJ2-3; 7 positions agree with TRBD2. Germline V lookup: CDR1 KGHDR, CDR2 SFDVKD. The CDR3 is made up of 17 amino acids. V lost 2 bases to trimming and J lost 0 bases; unmatched junction nucleotides: 7. DNA of the CDR3: TGTGCCACCAGTGATTCTCGTCTAGCGGTTAGCACAGATACGCAGTATTTT. It yields the protein CATSDSRLAVSTDTQYF.

The chain joins TRBV11-1 to TRBJ2-5, with 7 bases lining up with TRBD1. Trimming took 6 bases from V and 5 from J; bases not matched to a gene: 9. Germline V gene data show CDR1 as SGHAT and CDR2 as FQDESV (reference sequence). The CDR3 runs to 14 residues. The chain's CDR3 is CASSSGTVEETQYF. The CDR3 DNA sequence: TGTGCCAGCAGTTCCGGGACAGTTGAGGAGACCCAGTACTTC.

The chain joins TRBV5-1 to TRBJ2-5, with 11 bases fitting TRBD1. Trimming at V came to 0 bases and at J to 1 base, leaving 5 bases not matched to a gene. Per germline, CDR1 SGHRS and CDR2 YFSETQ. The CDR3 is 17 amino acids. The CDR3 DNA reads as TGCGCCAGCAGCTTGGCGGGGACAGGGGGGAGCCAAGAGACCCAGTACTTC. Translated, it gives CASSLAGTGGSQETQYF.

The chain carries TRBV6-2 or TRBV6-3 and TRBJ2-5; D gene ambiguous. The V end was cut by 5 bases, the J end by 4 bases, with 17 bases between. CDR1 and CDR2 from the germline V gene are MNHEY and SVGEGT. This CDR3 region has 15 residues. This CDR3 is CASSPWTPGRETQYF. The CDR3 DNA follows: TGTGCCAGCAGTCCGTGGACGCCTGGGCGAGAGACCCAGTACTTC.

The chain uses TRBV7-2 and TRBJ1-2; D is unclear. This CDR3 region has 13 residues. Germline CDR1 and CDR2: SGHTA and FQGNSA. Trimming removed 5 bases at V and 8 bases at J, with 15 bases between. The CDR3 protein is CASSQGREIGYTF. The DNA for the CDR3 is TGTGCCAGCAGCCAAGGGCGGGAAATCGGCTACACCTTC.

CDR3 region: CASSPSLQETQYF. The CDR3 nucleotides read TGTGCCAGCTCACCTTCTCTTCAAGAGACCCAGTACTTC. V usage is TRBV18 and J usage is TRBJ2-5; D uncertain. CDR1 and CDR2 (germline): KGHSH, LQKENI. V lost 3 bases and J 2 bases, leaving 7 bases between the germline ends. The CDR3 length is 13 residues.